Below are 27 T cell receptor beta chains sequenced from a single sample in a study of T-cell memory formation after mild COVID-19. TCRdb reanalysed the 5' RACE reads using MiXCR and keeps one entry per CDR3 protein. In the table there are fewer than 150,000 distinct CDR3 sequences, about a sixth of which are singletons. Sequenced sample: PBMCs or a T cell subset sorted from them (not recorded which). These receptors all come from a man between 18 and 29 years old who had mild COVID-19 (a few samples of this study predate the infection). Cell type and time point are not known.

This chain links TRBV2 with TRBJ2-3; possibly TRBD2 for D (7 bases). The CDR3 is 12 residues long. The V end was cut by 4 bases, the J end by 10 bases, with 12 bases between. CDR1 and CDR2 from the germline V gene are SNHLY and FYNNEI. The CDR3 region is CASSAEGGSQYF. CDR3 coding DNA: TGTGCCAGCAGTGCGGAGGGGGGGTCGCAGTATTTT.

The V and J genes are TRBV4-3 and TRBJ2-3; tentatively, D is TRBD2 (5 bases). CDR3 length equals 14 residues. Germline V gives CDR1 LGHNA, CDR2 YSLEER. Trimming pared 5 bases from V and 0 bases from J, leaving 9 bases between. CDR3 DNA sequence: TGCGCCAGCAGCGCTCGGGGAAGCACAGATACGCAGTATTTT. Encoded protein: CASSARGSTDTQYF.

The chain has TRBV18 and TRBJ1-1; a possible D gene is TRBD1 (6 bases). The CDR3 contains 13 residues. CDR1 KGHSH and CDR2 LQKENI come from the germline V gene. V was cut by 6 bases and J by 6 bases, with 14 bases left in between. The CDR3 loop reads CASSEHRDAEAFF. The CDR3 DNA reads as TGTGCCAGCTCCGAACACAGGGACGCTGAAGCTTTCTTT.

This clonotype occurred many times. CDR3 protein: CASRTTGAGETQYF. The CDR3 DNA sequence: TGTGCCAGCAGGACTACAGGGGCTGGGGAGACCCAGTACTTC. The chain carries TRBV7-2 and TRBJ2-5, with TRBD1 identical over 7 bases. CDR3 length equals 14 residues. Germline-derived CDR1 and CDR2 are SGHTA and FQGNSA. Trimming took 6 bases from V and 5 from J; bases not matched to a gene: 9. The entire variable domain, with the rest obtained from reference TRBV7-2 and TRBJ2-5, is as follows: GAGVSQSPSNKVTEKGKDVELRCDPISGHTALYWYRQSLGQGLEFLIYFQGNSAPDKSGLPSDRFSAERTGGSVSTLTIQRTQQEDSAVYLCASRTTGAGETQYFGPGTRLLVL.

This clonotype was seen a few times. This sequence joins TRBV5-6 and TRBJ1-2, with a weak D call TRBD1 (5 bases). This CDR3 has 14 residues. Trimming stripped 4 bases from V and 2 bases from J, with 12 bases between. Germline V CDR1 and CDR2: SGHDT, YYEEEE. DNA for the CDR3: TGTGCCAGCAGCGGGGCCGGGAAGAACTATGGCTACACCTTC. As protein: CASSGAGKNYGYTF.

The rearrangement uses TRBV5-1 and TRBJ2-3; 8 nucleotides line up with TRBD1. In germline, CDR1 is SGHRS, CDR2 YFSETQ. V was pared by 0 bases and J by 5 bases, with 5 bases of the junction left unmatched. CDR3 size: 15 residues. The CDR3 reads CASSLDRGWEDTQYF. The CDR3 DNA reads as TGCGCCAGCAGCTTGGACAGGGGGTGGGAAGATACGCAGTATTTT.

The chain combines TRBV7-3 with TRBJ2-7, with 11 bases fitting TRBD1. V shed 4 bases and J 9 bases; nucleotides not matched to a gene: 11. CDR1 is SGHTA and CDR2 is FQGTGA in the germline V gene. CDR3 length equals 15 residues. The CDR3 DNA reads as TGTGCCAGCAGCTCCCGCGGACAGGGGGCGGTAACGCAGTACTTC. Its protein is CASSSRGQGAVTQYF. Combining the CDR3 with reference TRBV7-3 and TRBJ2-7 gives the whole variable domain GAGVSQTPSNKVTEKGKYVELRCDPISGHTALYWYRQSLGQGPEFLIYFQGTGAADDSGLPNDRFFAVRPEGSVSTLKIQRTERGDSAVYLCASSSRGQGAVTQYFGPGTRLTVT.

V is TRBV6-6 and J is TRBJ2-3, with D perhaps TRBD2 (5 bases). The germline V and J ends were trimmed by 0 bases and 1 base, with 5 bases remaining between them. Germline V gives CDR1 MNHNY, CDR2 SVGAGI (reference sequence). This CDR3 has 14 residues. The CDR3: CASSYSEGTDTQYF. In nucleotides, the CDR3 is TGTGCCAGCAGTTACTCGGAGGGCACAGATACGCAGTATTTT.

This chain connects TRBV20-1 to TRBJ2-3, with 9 bases lining up with TRBD2. The CDR3 has 15 residues. From germline, CDR1 is DFQATT and CDR2 SNEGSKA (reference sequence). Unmatched junction bases numbered 5, after V lost 0 bases and J lost 4 bases. CDR3 loop: CSARDPLAGSDTQYF. The DNA for the CDR3 is TGCAGTGCTAGAGATCCGCTAGCGGGGTCAGATACGCAGTATTTT.

The table lists this clonotype with a few counts. J is TRBJ2-7 and V is TRBV29-1; D gene uncertain. In germline, CDR1 is SQVTM, CDR2 ANQGSEA. The CDR3 length is 11 residues. Trimming left V 4 bases short and J 6 bases short, with 10 bases between. The CDR3 sequence: CSVATYREQYF. The DNA for the CDR3 is TGCAGCGTTGCCACATATCGCGAGCAGTACTTC.

The rearrangement links TRBV4-1 to TRBJ2-7, with 10 bases fitting TRBD1. Per the germline V gene, CDR1 is MGHRA and CDR2 is YSYEKL. This CDR3 is built from 15 residues. Unmatched junction bases numbered 3, after V lost 1 base and J lost 3 bases. The CDR3 nucleotides read TGCGCCAGCAGCCAAGTGGGGACAGGGGACTACGAGCAGTACTTC. Residues: CASSQVGTGDYEQYF.

Remarks on this clonotype: At one end, the junction sequence differs from germline, possibly due to a read error. This chain links TRBV12-3 or TRBV12-4 with TRBJ1-1; D is undetermined. The CDR3 runs 13 residues. The CDR3 region is CSSSFETGFKAFF. CDR3 nucleotides: TGTTCCAGCAGTTTTGAGACCGGGTTTAAGGCTTTCTTT.

The J gene is TRBJ2-5, the V gene TRBV24-1; TRBD2 might be the D (7 bases). The length of the CDR3 is 15 residues. Trimming removed 3 bases at V and 5 bases at J, with 15 bases between. Germline V gives CDR1 KGHDR, CDR2 SFDVKD. CDR3 sequence: CATSDAGEGRETQYF. DNA of the CDR3: TGTGCCACCAGTGATGCAGGGGAGGGTCGGGAGACCCAGTACTTC.

The chain combines TRBV12-3 or TRBV12-4 with TRBJ2-7; weak D call: TRBD2 (7 bases). The CDR3 covers 14 residues. V was cut by 5 bases and J by 1 base, with 12 bases left in between. The chain's CDR3 is CASSQQGGSYEQYF. The CDR3 DNA sequence: TGTGCCAGCAGTCAACAGGGAGGGTCCTACGAGCAGTACTTC.

V gene TRBV12-3 or TRBV12-4 combines with J gene TRBJ1-3; D not resolved. Trimming removed 7 bases from V and 4 bases from J, with 14 bases in between. The CDR3 extends over 14 amino acids. This CDR3 reads CASKEGSGGNTIYF. CDR3 nucleotides: TGTGCCAGCAAAGAAGGTTCGGGCGGAAACACCATATATTTT.

The chain combines TRBV7-6 with TRBJ1-5; D gene ambiguous. CDR1 is SGHVS and CDR2 is FNYEAQ in the germline V gene. Between the trimmed V and J ends, which lost 5 bases and 2 bases, there was a span of 13 bases. The CDR3 extends over 15 amino acids. The CDR3: CASSPQVYGNQPQHF. Here the CDR3 DNA reads TGTGCCAGCAGCCCCCAGGTCTATGGCAATCAGCCCCAGCATTTT. Combining the CDR3 with reference TRBV7-6 and TRBJ1-5 gives the whole variable domain GAGVSQSPRYKVTKRGQDVALRCDPISGHVSLYWYRQALGQGPEFLTYFNYEAQQDKSGLPNDRFSAERPEGSISTLTIQRTEQRDSAMYRCASSPQVYGNQPQHFGDGTRLSIL.

This clonotype appeared a few times. The chain combines TRBV7-3 with TRBJ2-1; possible D gene TRBD2, 5 bases. CDR3 length equals 13 residues. Trimming stripped 2 bases from V and 5 bases from J, with 7 bases between. Germline loops: CDR1 SGHTA, CDR2 FQGTGA. CDR3 in DNA: TGTGCCAGCAGCTTAGTGCGGGACAATGAGCAGTTCTTC. It is translated as CASSLVRDNEQFF. The variable domain in full, with the rest retrieved from reference TRBV7-3 and TRBJ2-1, is GAGVSQTPSNKVTEKGKYVELRCDPISGHTALYWYRQSLGQGPEFLIYFQGTGAADDSGLPNDRFFAVRPEGSVSTLKIQRTERGDSAVYLCASSLVRDNEQFFGPGTRLTVL.

This clonotype turned up a few times. The genes are TRBV2 and TRBJ2-7; D is undetermined. The germline V gene has CDR1 SNHLY and CDR2 FYNNEI. CDR3 length equals 13 residues. With 7 bases removed from V and 4 bases from J, the gap between germline ends came to 14 bases. In DNA, the CDR3 is TGTGCCAGCAAGTGGCAGCCAGAATACGAGCAGTACTTC. This encodes CASKWQPEYEQYF.

This clonotype was counted ten times or more. The V call is TRBV6-5, the J call TRBJ2-7; 9 nucleotides line up with TRBD1. CDR1 and CDR2 from the germline V gene are MNHEY and SVGAGI. Trimming removed 2 bases from V and 1 base from J; junction bases left unmatched: 3. The CDR3 loop spans 15 amino acids. CDR3 amino acids: CASSYGGTGSYEQYF. The DNA of the CDR3 is TGTGCCAGCAGTTACGGGGGGACAGGGTCCTACGAGCAGTACTTC.

This clonotype appeared a few times. The CDR3 is CASSRTSGEGIQYF. DNA of the CDR3: TGTGCCAGCAGTCGGACTAGCGGGGAGGGCATTCAGTACTTC. The V and J genes are TRBV6-2 or TRBV6-3 and TRBJ2-4; 12 bases line up with TRBD2. Trimming removed 5 bases from V and 9 bases from J; junction bases left unmatched: 5. Germline V CDR1 and CDR2: MNHEY, SVGEGT. CDR3 length equals 14 residues.

This clonotype turned up a few times. The CDR3 DNA is TGCGCCAGCAGCTTGGTGGCTAGCGCATCCTACAATGAGCAGTTCTTC. This encodes CASSLVASASYNEQFF. The genes are TRBV5-1 and TRBJ2-1; a possible D gene is TRBD2 (6 bases). The germline V and J ends were trimmed by 0 bases and 1 base, with 11 bases remaining between them. The CDR3 has 16 amino acids. From germline, CDR1 is SGHRS and CDR2 YFSETQ.

This clonotype appeared many times. The chain uses TRBV27 and TRBJ2-3, with D perhaps assigned TRBD1 or TRBD2 (5 bases each). The CDR3 totals 14 residues. V lost 2 bases and J lost 8, with 14 bases in between. Germline CDR1 MNHEY, CDR2 SMNVEV (reference sequence). CDR3 sequence reads: CASSLEGLTGTQYF. The DNA of the CDR3 is TGTGCCAGCAGTTTAGAGGGGCTTACGGGTACGCAGTATTTT.

The chain has TRBV4-1 and TRBJ2-3; D not certain. The ends were cut back, 0 bases at V and 2 bases at J, with 9 bases in the middle. The CDR3 runs 15 residues. Germline CDR1 MGHRA, CDR2 YSYEKL. For the CDR3, the DNA is TGCGCCAGCAGCCAAGATGGCACCGCCACAGATACGCAGTATTTT. This sequence encodes CASSQDGTATDTQYF.

This clonotype was observed a handful of times. V usage is TRBV15 and J usage is TRBJ2-6; TRBD1 matches at 10 bases. Unmatched junction bases numbered 4, after V lost 8 bases and J lost 3 bases. CDR1 LNHNV and CDR2 YYDKDF come from the germline V gene (reference sequence). CDR3 length equals 15 residues. CDR3 residues: CATATGGRGANVLTF. CDR3 DNA: TGTGCCACCGCGACAGGGGGCCGTGGGGCCAACGTCCTGACTTTC.

The chain joins TRBV29-1 to TRBJ2-5, with D maybe TRBD2 (6 bases). The V gene lost 2 bases and the J gene lost 4 bases, with 14 bases spanning the gap. The CDR3 runs to 14 residues. Germline values: CDR1 SQVTM, CDR2 ANQGSEA. This CDR3 reads CSVEPHGGAETQYF. The CDR3 region has the DNA TGCAGCGTTGAACCGCACGGGGGAGCAGAGACCCAGTACTTC.

The rearrangement joins TRBV6-5 to TRBJ2-5, with D unclear. CDR1 is MNHEY, CDR2 SVGAGI, per germline. The ends were cut back, 0 bases at V and 2 bases at J, with 10 bases in the middle. CDR3 length: 15 amino acids. CDR3: CASSYSYGLQETQYF. The CDR3 DNA follows: TGTGCCAGCAGTTACTCATACGGGCTTCAAGAGACCCAGTACTTC.

V usage is TRBV9 and J usage is TRBJ1-1, with no clear D. This CDR3 is built from 15 residues. CDR1 SGDLS and CDR2 YYNGEE come from the germline V gene. The germline V and J ends were trimmed by 0 bases and 1 base, with 10 bases remaining between them. The CDR3 region is CASSVAAQPNTEAFF. The DNA of the CDR3 is TGTGCCAGCAGCGTAGCTGCACAGCCGAACACTGAAGCTTTCTTT. Complete variable domain (other parts from reference TRBV9 and TRBJ1-1): DSGVTQTPKHLITATGQRVTLRCSPRSGDLSVYWYQQSLDQGLQFLIQYYNGEERAKGNILERFSAQQFPDLHSELNLSSLELGDSALYFCASSVAAQPNTEAFFGQGTRLTVV.